Each of the 23 T cell receptor beta chains below was sequenced from the same sample in a study of T cells after yellow fever vaccination. Each CDR3 protein is one row after TCRdb ran MiXCR on the 5' RACE reads. The table has around 350,000 distinct CDR3 sequences, roughly 10% seen once. Source: PBMCs, taken on the day of the first yellow fever vaccination. Receptor source: a man between 18 and 35 years old who received the YFV17D yellow fever vaccine.

In this sample, this clonotype turned up a few times. The rearrangement uses TRBV7-9 and TRBJ2-2; D gene uncertain. The germline V gene encodes CDR1 SEHNR and CDR2 FQNEAQ (reference sequence). CDR3 size: 15 residues. V was trimmed by 4 bases and J by 4 bases, leaving 13 bases between them. CDR3 coding DNA: TGTGCCAGCAGCTACCAGACTCGATCCACCGGGGAGCTGTTTTTT. Its translation is CASSYQTRSTGELFF.

This chain joins TRBV28 and TRBJ2-1; 11 bases agree with TRBD2. V shed 4 bases and J 8 bases; nucleotides not matched to a gene: 10. The CDR3 is 16 residues long. CDR1 is MDHEN, CDR2 SYDVKM, per germline. CDR3 DNA sequence: TGTGCCAGCAGTTCCGCCGGGCTAGCGGGGGGAGATGAGCAGTTCTTC. Translated: CASSSAGLAGGDEQFF.

The chain couples TRBV5-4 to TRBJ2-1; D tentatively fits TRBD1 or TRBD2 (6 bases each). The V and J ends lost 2 bases and 4 bases respectively, with 19 bases between them. This CDR3 comprises 17 residues. The germline V gene encodes CDR1 SGHNT and CDR2 YYREEE (reference sequence). CDR3 coding DNA: TGTGCCAGCAGCTTAGGACTCGGGGGCGCGTCTTACAATGAGCAGTTCTTC. Its translation is CASSLGLGGASYNEQFF. Variable domain in full (rest from reference TRBV5-4 and TRBJ2-1): ETGVTQSPTHLIKTRGQQVTLRCSSQSGHNTVSWYQQALGQGPQFIFQYYREEENGRGNFPPRFSGLQFPNYSSELNVNALELDDSALYLCASSLGLGGASYNEQFFGPGTRLTVL.

This rearrangement joins TRBV10-3 to TRBJ1-1; TRBD1 is a possible D gene (6 bases). CDR3 length: 16 amino acids. The V gene lost 5 bases and the J gene lost 1 base, with 17 bases spanning the gap. Germline V gives CDR1 ENHRY, CDR2 SYGVKD. The CDR3 is CAISFISGAENTEAFF. CDR3 coding DNA: TGTGCCATCAGTTTCATTTCGGGGGCCGAGAACACTGAAGCTTTCTTT.

The chain combines TRBV28 with TRBJ2-3, with D perhaps given as TRBD1 or TRBD2 (6 bases each). The CDR3 consists of 14 residues. CDR1 and CDR2 from the germline V gene are MDHEN and SYDVKM. V was clipped by 8 bases and J by 2 bases, with 14 bases between them. The CDR3 DNA reads TGTGCCAGCGGGTCCCGGGGGCCCACAGATACGCAGTATTTT. It specifies CASGSRGPTDTQYF.

This clonotype was seen many times. The J gene is TRBJ2-1, the V gene TRBV3-1, with a tentative D call TRBD2 (5 bases). CDR1 and CDR2 (germline): LGHDT, YNNKEL (reference sequence). Trimming took 3 bases from V and 0 from J, leaving 12 bases between them. This CDR3 contains 16 residues. The CDR3 DNA reads TGTGCCAGCAGCCACCGGACTGCGAACTCCTACAATGAGCAGTTCTTC. The encoded protein is CASSHRTANSYNEQFF.

This clonotype was detected only a few times. This chain connects TRBV5-1 to TRBJ1-4; TRBD1 matches 7 bases. Germline trimming cut 2 bases from V and 8 bases from J; bases unmatched to any gene: 12. Germline V gene data show CDR1 as SGHRS and CDR2 as YFSETQ. This CDR3 is built from 16 residues. CDR3 in DNA: TGCGCCAGCAGCTTAATCATGACAGGGTCTCGGGAAAAACTGTTTTTT. Its protein is CASSLIMTGSREKLFF.

For the CDR3, the DNA is TGTGCCAGCAGTTTACGGAGCGGGTTCACAGATACGCAGTATTTT. Translating gives CASSLRSGFTDTQYF. This chain uses TRBV28 with TRBJ2-3, with a tentative D call TRBD2 (6 bases). This CDR3 comprises 15 residues. V lost 2 bases to trimming and J lost 2 bases, with 11 bases between them. Looked up from germline, CDR1 is MDHEN and CDR2 is SYDVKM.

This clonotype was observed a few times. The V call is TRBV29-1, the J call TRBJ1-1; 8 bases match TRBD1. The CDR3 spans 14 residues. The V gene end was trimmed by 4 bases and the J gene end by 2 bases; junction bases not matched to a gene: 6. Germline-derived CDR1 and CDR2 are SQVTM and ANQGSEA. CDR3: CSVARDRTNTEAFF. CDR3 DNA: TGCAGCGTTGCGCGGGACAGGACAAACACTGAAGCTTTCTTT.

The chain joins TRBV7-9 to TRBJ2-5; the D gene is possibly TRBD1 (6 bases). Looked up from germline, CDR1 is SEHNR and CDR2 is FQNEAQ (reference sequence). The CDR3 covers 15 residues. Trimming took off 2 bases at V and 1 base at J, with 11 bases between the two ends. CDR3 residues: CASSLTTGIQETQYF. The DNA for the CDR3 is TGTGCCAGCAGCTTAACTACAGGGATCCAAGAGACCCAGTACTTC.

This clonotype has at least ten counts. The genes are TRBV12-3 or TRBV12-4 and TRBJ1-2, with 8 bases identical to TRBD1. V lost 6 bases to trimming and J lost 4 bases; unmatched junction nucleotides: 4. The CDR3 spans 13 residues. The CDR3 spells CASRLDRGYGYTF. The DNA of the CDR3 is TGTGCCAGCAGGCTAGACAGGGGCTATGGCTACACCTTC.

This clonotype was seen more than once but under ten times. The rearrangement uses TRBV5-1 and TRBJ2-6; D perhaps matches TRBD2 (7 bases). CDR3 length: 17 amino acids. The ends were cut back, 3 bases at V and 0 bases at J, with 13 bases in the middle. Germline-derived CDR1 and CDR2 are SGHRS and YFSETQ. The CDR3 coding sequence is TGCGCCAGCAGCTCCCTGAGGGGGGGCTCTGGGGCCAACGTCCTGACTTTC. As protein: CASSSLRGGSGANVLTF.

This chain connects TRBV12-3 or TRBV12-4 to TRBJ2-3; 7 nucleotides line up with TRBD2. Trimming cost V 5 bases and J 0 bases; bases outside gene matches: 11. This CDR3 has 17 amino acids. CDR3 DNA: TGTGCCAGCAGTCTTACCCCCGGACTAGGGAGCACAGATACGCAGTATTTT. It encodes CASSLTPGLGSTDTQYF.

This chain connects TRBV5-1 to TRBJ2-1, with 11 nucleotides matching TRBD2. This CDR3 region has 14 residues. The ends lost 8 bases at V and 8 bases at J; junction bases unmatched: 9. Per the germline V gene, CDR1 is SGHRS and CDR2 is YFSETQ. CDR3 in amino acids: CASVYSGGADEQFF. The CDR3 bases are TGCGCCAGTGTATATAGCGGGGGGGCAGATGAGCAGTTCTTC.

This clonotype came up a few times. This sequence joins TRBV19 and TRBJ1-5; D is uncertain. Germline values: CDR1 LNHDA, CDR2 SQIVND (reference sequence). The CDR3 is made up of 14 amino acids. Trimming left V 3 bases short and J 4 bases short, with 10 bases between. CDR3 residues: CASSIGPRNQPQHF. As DNA, the CDR3 is TGTGCCAGTAGTATTGGCCCGCGGAATCAGCCCCAGCATTTT.

This clonotype was detected a few times. J is TRBJ2-5 and V is TRBV5-4; no firm D call. Trimming removed 4 bases at V and 5 bases at J, with 9 bases between. Germline V gene lookup returns CDR1 SGHNT and CDR2 YYREEE (reference sequence). The CDR3 runs to 12 residues. The CDR3 bases are TGTGCCAGCAGCATGAGAACGGAGACCCAGTACTTC. This gives the protein CASSMRTETQYF.

This clonotype was seen only a few times. The CDR3 loop is CASSVIGGGETQYF. The DNA of the CDR3 is TGTGCCAGCAGCGTAATCGGGGGCGGAGAGACCCAGTACTTC. The chain links TRBV9 to TRBJ2-5; possibly TRBD1 or TRBD2 for D (6 bases each). The V end was cut by 1 base, the J end by 4 bases, with 11 bases between. Germline values: CDR1 SGDLS, CDR2 YYNGEE. This CDR3 comprises 14 residues.

The gene calls are TRBV3-1 and TRBJ1-1; D not resolved. Trimming pared 7 bases from V and 8 bases from J, leaving 11 bases between. The CDR3 has 11 residues. Germline CDR1 LGHDT, CDR2 YNNKEL (reference sequence). The CDR3 sequence: CASNRPVEAFF. CDR3 coding DNA: TGTGCCAGCAATCGACCGGTAGAAGCTTTCTTT.

This clonotype occurred a few times. The CDR3 reads CASSVEGRGGNTIYF. DNA of the CDR3: TGTGCCAGCAGCGTAGAGGGTCGAGGCGGAAACACCATATATTTT. J is TRBJ1-3 and V is TRBV9, with D uncertain. Germline loops: CDR1 SGDLS, CDR2 YYNGEE. Trimming left V 0 bases short and J 4 bases short, with 11 bases between. The CDR3 has 15 residues.

This chain links TRBV5-1 with TRBJ2-3, with D hard to call. The CDR3 totals 13 residues. V lost 0 bases and J lost 4, with 6 bases in between. CDR1 SGHRS and CDR2 YFSETQ come from the germline V gene. CDR3 sequence reads: CASSLEFADTQYF. CDR3 DNA: TGCGCCAGCAGCTTGGAGTTCGCAGATACGCAGTATTTT. Supplemented by reference TRBV5-1 and TRBJ2-3, the full variable domain reads KAGVTQTPRYLIKTRGQQVTLSCSPISGHRSVSWYQQTPGQGLQFLFEYFSETQRNKGNFPGRFSGRQFSNSRSEMNVSTLELGDSALYLCASSLEFADTQYFGPGTRLTVL.

This chain connects TRBV5-1 to TRBJ2-3, with D maybe TRBD1 (6 bases). V lost 0 bases and J lost 4, with 9 bases in between. The CDR3 length is 14 residues. Germline V gene sequence: CDR1 SGHRS, CDR2 YFSETQ. The CDR3 DNA is TGCGCCAGCAGCTTGGTAGGGGGTCCAGATACGCAGTATTTT. Its translation is CASSLVGGPDTQYF.

The rearrangement joins TRBV10-3 to TRBJ2-7; 9 nucleotides agree with TRBD2. This CDR3 region has 15 residues. V lost 9 bases and J lost 5; bases outside the gene matches: 14. The germline CDR1 and CDR2 sequences are ENHRY and SYGVKD. The CDR3 coding sequence is TGTGCCATAGGGGGCGGGGGGGCCGCTACCGACGAGCAGTACTTC. As protein: CAIGGGGAATDEQYF.

This clonotype was seen a handful of times. This chain joins TRBV7-2 and TRBJ2-5; no clear D gene. The V end lost 3 bases, the J end lost 3 bases, and 8 bases lay between the germline ends. There are 13 residues in the CDR3. Germline assignment: CDR1 SGHTA and CDR2 FQGNSA. The CDR3, as DNA: TGTGCCAGCAGCTTTATGTCGGAAGAGACCCAGTACTTC. Its translation: CASSFMSEETQYF.